The subject of this entry is one T cell receptor (beta chain). The antigen is unknown. The data were obtained in a study of OX40 agonist ivuxolimab in advanced cancers. Study as a whole: The patients got ivuxolimab, which is an agonistic anti-OX40 (CD134) antibody.

V was pared by 3 bases and J by 0 bases, with 11 bases between. This CDR3 region has 15 residues. Germline V CDR1 and CDR2: MDHEN, SYDVKM. Notes on the study in general: Some patients without response likewise showed low normalized clonal expansion. Doses of 0.1 to 3.0 mg/kg were accompanied by clonal expansion of CD4+ and CD8+ blood T cells by week 6. Some of the lowest clonal expansion was seen in partial responders at 0.1-3.0 mg/kg.

Libraries were prepared by immunoSEQ multiplex PCR; TCRdb keeps only in-frame clonotypes and omits some of them. Among over 85,000 clones listed, approximately 90% were seen once. This clonotype was obtained from an adult with an advanced solid tumor such as melanoma, head and neck, liver or kidney cancer. The chain uses TRBV28 and TRBJ1-2, with D possibly matching TRBD1 (6 bases). This sample comprised CD4+ or CD8+ T cells sorted from blood, obtained in a trial of the OX40 agonist ivuxolimab. The CDR3 protein is CASSFNDRTNYGYTF. CDR3 in DNA: TGTGCCAGCAGTTTTAATGACAGGACTAACTATGGCTACACCTTC.